The clone carrying this T cell receptor beta chain was found many times. Its antigen is as yet unknown. This entry comes from a study of human T cells and chemical hapten exposure. For the study at large: Each patch test put 0.01% DPC on the upper back, and results were read at 6 days.

V lost 7 bases and J 0 bases, leaving 3 bases between the germline ends. Germline lookup yields CDR1 SQVTM and CDR2 ANQGSEA. The CDR3 length is 10 residues. Study outcomes and limitations: Once DPC sensitization occurred, TCRs above 1 in 1000 frequency showed no change.

TCRdb re-called the RACE reads with MiXCR, one entry per CDR3 protein. The sample consists of fewer than 400,000 distinct CDR3 sequences, 5.5% to 8% of them appearing once. This sample's time point: patch test 1, 2 weeks after DPC sensitization. Treatment meaning: therapeutic diphenylcyclopropenone sensitization with weekly scalp DPC. The chain is built from TRBV29-1 and TRBJ1-1, with D unclear. This clonotype was obtained from a woman younger than 30 with alopecia areata. Some clones in this sample may be carry-over from other donors' samples. Sequencing used whole blood, obtained in connection with sensitization to the hapten diphenylcyclopropenone (DPC). CDR3 sequence reads: CSGLNTEAFF. The DNA of the CDR3 is TGCAGCGGACTGAACACTGAAGCTTTCTTT.